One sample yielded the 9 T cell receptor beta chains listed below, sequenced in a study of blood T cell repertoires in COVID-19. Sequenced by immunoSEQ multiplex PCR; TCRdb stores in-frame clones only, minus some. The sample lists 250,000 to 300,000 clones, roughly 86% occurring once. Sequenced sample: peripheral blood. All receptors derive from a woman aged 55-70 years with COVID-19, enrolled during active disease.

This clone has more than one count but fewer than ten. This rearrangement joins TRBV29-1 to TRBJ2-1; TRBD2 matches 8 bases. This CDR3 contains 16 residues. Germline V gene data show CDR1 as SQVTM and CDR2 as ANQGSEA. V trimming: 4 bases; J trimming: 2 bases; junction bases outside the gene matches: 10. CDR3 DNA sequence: TGCAGCGTTGGGGGCCCAAGCGGGAGACCCTACAATGAGCAGTTCTTC. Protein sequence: CSVGGPSGRPYNEQFF.

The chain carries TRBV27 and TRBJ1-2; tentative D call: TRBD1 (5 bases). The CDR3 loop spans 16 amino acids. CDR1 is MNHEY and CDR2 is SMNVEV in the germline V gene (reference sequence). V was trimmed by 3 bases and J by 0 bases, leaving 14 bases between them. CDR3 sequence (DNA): TGTGCCAGCAGTTTGGGGGTCGGAGGGGCTAACTATGGCTACACCTTC. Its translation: CASSLGVGGANYGYTF.

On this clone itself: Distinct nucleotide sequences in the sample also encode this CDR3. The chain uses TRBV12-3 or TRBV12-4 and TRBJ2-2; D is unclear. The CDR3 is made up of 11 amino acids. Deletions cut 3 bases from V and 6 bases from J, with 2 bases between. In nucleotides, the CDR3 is TGTGCCAGCAGTTTCTCCGGGGAGCTGTTTTTT. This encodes CASSFSGELFF.

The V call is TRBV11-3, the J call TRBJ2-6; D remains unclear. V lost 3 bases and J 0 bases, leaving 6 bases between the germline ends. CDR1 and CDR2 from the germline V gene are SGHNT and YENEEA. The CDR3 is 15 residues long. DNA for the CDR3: TGTGCCAGCAGCTTCAGAATCTCTGGGGCCAACGTCCTGACTTTC. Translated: CASSFRISGANVLTF. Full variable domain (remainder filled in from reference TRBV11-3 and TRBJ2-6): EAGVVQSPRYKIIEKKQPVAFWCNPISGHNTLYWYLQNLGQGPELLIRYENEEAVDDSQLPKDRFSAERLKGVDSTLKIQPAELGDSAVYLCASSFRISGANVLTFGAGSRLTVL.

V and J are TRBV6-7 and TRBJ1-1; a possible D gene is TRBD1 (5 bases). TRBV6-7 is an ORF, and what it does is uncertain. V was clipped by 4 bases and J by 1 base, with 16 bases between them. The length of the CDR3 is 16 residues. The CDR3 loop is CASSSPGVPWNTEAFF. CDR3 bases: TGTGCCAGCAGTTCCCCGGGGGTGCCTTGGAACACTGAAGCTTTCTTT.

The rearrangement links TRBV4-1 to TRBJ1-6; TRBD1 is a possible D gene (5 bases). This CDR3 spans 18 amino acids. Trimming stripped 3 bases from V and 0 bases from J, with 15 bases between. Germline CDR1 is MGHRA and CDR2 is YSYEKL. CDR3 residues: CASSQDDSRSSYNSPLHF. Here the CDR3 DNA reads TGCGCCAGCAGCCAGGATGACAGCCGGAGCTCCTATAATTCACCCCTCCACTTT.

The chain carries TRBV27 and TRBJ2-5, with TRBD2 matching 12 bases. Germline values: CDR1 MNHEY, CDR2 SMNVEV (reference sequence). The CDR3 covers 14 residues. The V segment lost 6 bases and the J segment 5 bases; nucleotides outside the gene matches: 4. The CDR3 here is CASRTLAGGETQYF. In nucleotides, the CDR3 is TGTGCCAGCAGGACCCTAGCGGGAGGGGAGACCCAGTACTTC.

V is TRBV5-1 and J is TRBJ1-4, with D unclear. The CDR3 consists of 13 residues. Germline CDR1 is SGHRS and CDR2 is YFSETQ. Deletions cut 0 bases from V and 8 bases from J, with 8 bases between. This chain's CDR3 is CASSLDPQEKLFF. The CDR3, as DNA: TGCGCCAGCAGCTTGGACCCCCAGGAAAAACTGTTTTTT.

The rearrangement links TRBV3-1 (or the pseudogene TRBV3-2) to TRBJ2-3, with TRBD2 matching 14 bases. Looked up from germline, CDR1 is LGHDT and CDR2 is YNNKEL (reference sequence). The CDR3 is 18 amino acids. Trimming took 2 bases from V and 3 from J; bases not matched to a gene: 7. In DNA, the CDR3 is TGTGCCAGCAGCCAACGGACTAGCGGGAGGAAACGAACAGATACGCAGTATTTT. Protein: CASSQRTSGRKRTDTQYF.